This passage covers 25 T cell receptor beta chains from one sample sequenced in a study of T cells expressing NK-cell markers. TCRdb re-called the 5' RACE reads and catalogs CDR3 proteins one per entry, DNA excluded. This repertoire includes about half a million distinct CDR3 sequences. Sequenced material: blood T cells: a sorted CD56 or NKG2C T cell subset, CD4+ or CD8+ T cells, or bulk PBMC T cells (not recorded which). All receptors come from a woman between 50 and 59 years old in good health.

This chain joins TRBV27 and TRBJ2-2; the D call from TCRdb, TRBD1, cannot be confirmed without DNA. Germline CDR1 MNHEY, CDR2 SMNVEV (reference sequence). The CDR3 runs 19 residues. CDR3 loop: CASSLERVTVLTNTGELFF.

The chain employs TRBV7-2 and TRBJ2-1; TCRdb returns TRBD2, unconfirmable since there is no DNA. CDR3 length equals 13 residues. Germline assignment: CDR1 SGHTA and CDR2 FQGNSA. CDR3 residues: CASSLAGRGEQFF. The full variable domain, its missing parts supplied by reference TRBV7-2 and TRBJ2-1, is GAGVSQSPSNKVTEKGKDVELRCDPISGHTALYWYRQSLGQGLEFLIYFQGNSAPDKSGLPSDRFSAERTGGSVSTLTIQRTQQEDSAVYLCASSLAGRGEQFFGPGTRLTVL.

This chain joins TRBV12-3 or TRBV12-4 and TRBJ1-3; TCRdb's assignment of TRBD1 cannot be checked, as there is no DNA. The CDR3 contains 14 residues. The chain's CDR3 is CASGDRRNGNTIYF.

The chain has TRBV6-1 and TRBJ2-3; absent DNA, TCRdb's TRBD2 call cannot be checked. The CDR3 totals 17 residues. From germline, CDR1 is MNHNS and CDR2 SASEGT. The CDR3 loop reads CASSERGSGTSFTKQYF.

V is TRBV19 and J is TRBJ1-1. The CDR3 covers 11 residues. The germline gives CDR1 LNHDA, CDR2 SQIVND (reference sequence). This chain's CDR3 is CASSIKYGAFF.

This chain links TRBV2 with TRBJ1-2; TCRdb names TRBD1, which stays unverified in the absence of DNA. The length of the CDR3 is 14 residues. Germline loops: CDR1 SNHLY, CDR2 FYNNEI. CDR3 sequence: CASSMDRWSGGYTF.

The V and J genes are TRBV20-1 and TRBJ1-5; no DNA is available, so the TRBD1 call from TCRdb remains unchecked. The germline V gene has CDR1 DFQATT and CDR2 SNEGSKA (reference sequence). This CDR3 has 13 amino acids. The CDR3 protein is CSATTGYNQPQHF.

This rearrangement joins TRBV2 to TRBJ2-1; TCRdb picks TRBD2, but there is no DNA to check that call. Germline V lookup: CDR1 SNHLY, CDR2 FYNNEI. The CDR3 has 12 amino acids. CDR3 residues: CASTSGYNEQFF.

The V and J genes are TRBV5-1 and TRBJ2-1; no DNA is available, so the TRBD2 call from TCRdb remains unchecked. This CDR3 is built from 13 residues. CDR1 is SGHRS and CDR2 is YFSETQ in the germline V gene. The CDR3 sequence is CASSWRLAGDQFF.

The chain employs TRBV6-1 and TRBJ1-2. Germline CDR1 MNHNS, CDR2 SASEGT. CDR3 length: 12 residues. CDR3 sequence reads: CASTAGDYGYTF.

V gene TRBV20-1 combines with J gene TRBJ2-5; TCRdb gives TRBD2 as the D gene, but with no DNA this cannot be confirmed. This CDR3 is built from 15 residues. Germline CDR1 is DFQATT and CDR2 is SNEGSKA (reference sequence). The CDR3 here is CSARDGGLAGATQYF.

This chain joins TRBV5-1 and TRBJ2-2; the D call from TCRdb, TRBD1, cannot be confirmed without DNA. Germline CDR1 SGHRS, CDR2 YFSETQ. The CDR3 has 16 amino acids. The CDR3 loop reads CASSLAGGPNTGELFF.

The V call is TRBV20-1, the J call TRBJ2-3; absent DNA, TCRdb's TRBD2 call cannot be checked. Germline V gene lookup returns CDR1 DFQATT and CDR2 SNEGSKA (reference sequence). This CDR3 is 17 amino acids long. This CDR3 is CSAIRASRGSLTDTQYF.

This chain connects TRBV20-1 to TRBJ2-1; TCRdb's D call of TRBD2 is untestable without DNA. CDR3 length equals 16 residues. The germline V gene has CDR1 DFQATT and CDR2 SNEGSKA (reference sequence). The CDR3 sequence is CSARDSTGTRRNEQFF.

The CDR3 region is CASTDDRGGNTIYF. V and J are TRBV2 and TRBJ1-3; TCRdb designates TRBD1, a call that cannot be tested without DNA. CDR3 size: 14 residues. Germline loops: CDR1 SNHLY, CDR2 FYNNEI.

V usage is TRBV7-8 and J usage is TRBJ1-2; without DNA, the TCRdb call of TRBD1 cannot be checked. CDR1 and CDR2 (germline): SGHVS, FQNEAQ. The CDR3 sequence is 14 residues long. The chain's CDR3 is CASSLARGPRGYTF.

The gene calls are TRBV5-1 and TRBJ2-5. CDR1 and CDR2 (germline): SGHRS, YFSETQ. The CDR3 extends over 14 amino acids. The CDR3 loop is CASSLGVAQETQYF.

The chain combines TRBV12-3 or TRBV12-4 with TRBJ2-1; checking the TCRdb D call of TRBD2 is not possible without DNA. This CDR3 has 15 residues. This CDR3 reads CASSFLAGGGKEQFF.

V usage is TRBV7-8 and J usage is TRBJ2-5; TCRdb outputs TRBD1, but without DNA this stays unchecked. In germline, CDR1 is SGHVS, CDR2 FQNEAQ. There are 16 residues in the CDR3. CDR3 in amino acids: CASSRSQGAVTETQYF.

The CDR3: CASSLGGQGGETQYF. The V gene is TRBV5-6, the J gene TRBJ2-5; the TRBD1 assignment by TCRdb is unverifiable without DNA. Germline-derived CDR1 and CDR2 are SGHDT and YYEEEE. This CDR3 region has 15 residues.

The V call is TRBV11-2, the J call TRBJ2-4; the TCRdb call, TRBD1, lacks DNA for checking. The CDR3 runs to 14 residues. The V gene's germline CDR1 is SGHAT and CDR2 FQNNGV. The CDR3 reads CASSLNRAKNIQYF.

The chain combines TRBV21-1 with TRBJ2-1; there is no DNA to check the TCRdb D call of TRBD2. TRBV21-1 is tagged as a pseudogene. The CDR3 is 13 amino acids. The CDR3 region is CAPGTSGNGEQFF.

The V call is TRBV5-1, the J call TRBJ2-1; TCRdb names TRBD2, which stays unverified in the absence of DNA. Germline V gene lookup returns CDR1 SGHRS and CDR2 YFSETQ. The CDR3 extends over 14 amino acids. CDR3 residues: CASSLDGRSYEQFF. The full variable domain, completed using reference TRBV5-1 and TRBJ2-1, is KAGVTQTPRYLIKTRGQQVTLSCSPISGHRSVSWYQQTPGQGLQFLFEYFSETQRNKGNFPGRFSGRQFSNSRSEMNVSTLELGDSALYLCASSLDGRSYEQFFGPGTRLTVL.

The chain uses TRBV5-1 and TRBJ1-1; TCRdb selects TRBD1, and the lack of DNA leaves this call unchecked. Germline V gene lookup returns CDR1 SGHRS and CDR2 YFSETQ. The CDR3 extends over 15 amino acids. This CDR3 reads CASSLETDMNTEAFF. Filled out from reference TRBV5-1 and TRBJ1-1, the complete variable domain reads KAGVTQTPRYLIKTRGQQVTLSCSPISGHRSVSWYQQTPGQGLQFLFEYFSETQRNKGNFPGRFSGRQFSNSRSEMNVSTLELGDSALYLCASSLETDMNTEAFFGQGTRLTVV.

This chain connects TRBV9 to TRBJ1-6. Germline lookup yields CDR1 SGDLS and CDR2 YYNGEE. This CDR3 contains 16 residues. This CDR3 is CASSVSGRPGNSPLHF.